Sequencing of this T cell receptor beta chain was carried out in a study of graft-versus-host responses after intestinal transplantation. Whole-study results and caveats: Early post-transplant falls in HvG clones accompanied the peak levels of circulating GvH clones.

Only in-frame clones appear in the TCRdb table, and some are missing; sequencing was by immunoSEQ multiplex PCR. The table includes about 98,000 clones, 86% detected once. CDR3 size: 13 residues. Germline-derived CDR1 and CDR2 are LGHNA and YNFKEQ. Of note for this clone: Its antigen is undetermined. The junction departs from the called germline gene at one end, perhaps through a read error.

The sequence was collected from a human patient who received an intestinal transplant, so some T cells may come from the graft donor. The material sequenced was PBMCs, taken 255 days after intestinal transplant. The chain joins TRBV4-2 to TRBJ2-5; tentative D call: TRBD2 (6 bases). The CDR3 region has the DNA TGTGCCAGCAGTCAAGCGGGTGGGCAGACCCAGTACTTC. Protein product: CASSQAGGQTQYF.